What follows is one TCR beta chain and its context. The antigen is undetermined. Germline assignment: CDR1 SEHNR and CDR2 FQNEAQ (reference sequence). This CDR3 has 14 amino acids. The ends were cut back, 4 bases at V and 5 bases at J, with 14 bases in the middle. It was the approximately 120-subject validation cohort, separate from the roughly 700-subject first cohort, to which the donors belonged. The entry originates in a study of cytomegalovirus exposure and HLA in healthy donors. General study findings and limits: Among TCR sequences, most were rare, though some public TCRs appeared in many donors. TCR beta chains numbering under 200 were designated cytomegalovirus-associated.

The method was immunoSEQ multiplex PCR; TCRdb's version includes in-frame clones alone and lacks a portion of them. The sample carries roughly 230,000 clones, about 92% recorded once. The sample comprised PBMCs. The gene calls are TRBV7-9 and TRBJ2-5, with D perhaps TRBD1 (6 bases). This clonotype was sampled from a young woman in good health and CMV-seronegative. Written as DNA, the CDR3 is TGTGCCAGCAGCTCTCAGGGGATGAGGGAGACCCAGTACTTC. Translated: CASSSQGMRETQYF.